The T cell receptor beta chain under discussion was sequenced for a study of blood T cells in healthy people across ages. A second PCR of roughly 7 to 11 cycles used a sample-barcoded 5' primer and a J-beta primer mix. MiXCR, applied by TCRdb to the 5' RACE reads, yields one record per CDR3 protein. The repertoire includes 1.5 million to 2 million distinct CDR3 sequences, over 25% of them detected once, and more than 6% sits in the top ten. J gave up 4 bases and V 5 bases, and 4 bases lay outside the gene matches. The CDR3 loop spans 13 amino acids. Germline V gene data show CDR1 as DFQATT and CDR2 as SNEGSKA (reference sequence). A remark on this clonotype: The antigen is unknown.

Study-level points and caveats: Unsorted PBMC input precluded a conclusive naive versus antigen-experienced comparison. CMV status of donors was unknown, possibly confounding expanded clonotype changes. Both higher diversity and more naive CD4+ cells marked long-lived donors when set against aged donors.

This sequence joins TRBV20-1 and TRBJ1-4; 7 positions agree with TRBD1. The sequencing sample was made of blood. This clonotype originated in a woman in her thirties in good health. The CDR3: CSAPGDSNEKLFF. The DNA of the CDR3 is TGCAGTGCTCCTGGGGACAGTAATGAAAAACTGTTTTTT.